This T cell receptor (beta chain) was sequenced in a study of tumour-infiltrating T cells in Burkitt lymphoma. The CDR3 is 17 residues long. Germline V gene sequence: CDR1 SGHNT, CDR2 YYREEE (reference sequence). With 2 bases clipped from V and 0 bases from J, the junction kept 9 bases outside the gene matches. Sequencing used immunoSEQ multiplex PCR; TCRdb keeps in-frame clones, though not all of them. The sample has 1,100 to 1,500 clones; around a tenth are singletons. This chain uses TRBV5-4 with TRBJ2-3; 7 bases map to TRBD2. Input material: tumor tissue. This TCR came from a human donor with Burkitt lymphoma. The CDR3 DNA sequence: TGTGCCAGCAGCTTTGGGGGGGGGATTTCTAGCACAGATACGCAGTATTTT. Translating it yields CASSFGGGISSTDTQYF. The entire variable domain, with the rest obtained from reference TRBV5-4 and TRBJ2-3, is as follows: ETGVTQSPTHLIKTRGQQVTLRCSSQSGHNTVSWYQQALGQGPQFIFQYYREEENGRGNFPPRFSGLQFPNYSSELNVNALELDDSALYLCASSFGGGISSTDTQYFGPGTRLTVL.